Presented here are 11 T cell receptor beta chains from one specimen sequenced in a study of blood T cell repertoires in COVID-19. Here immunoSEQ multiplex PCR was the method, and the copy in TCRdb shows in-frame clones only, minus some. The sample yields under 400,000 clones, under 90% seen once. The specimen sequenced was peripheral blood. The receptors derive from a woman aged 25 to 39 with COVID-19, enrolled during active disease.

The rearrangement uses TRBV5-8 and TRBJ2-7, with 8 bases fitting TRBD1. Germline trimming cut 0 bases from V and 4 bases from J; bases unmatched to any gene: 3. The CDR3 is 14 amino acids. Germline-derived CDR1 and CDR2 are SGHTS and YDEGEE. The CDR3 spells CASSLGQGKYEQYF. DNA for the CDR3: TGTGCCAGCAGCTTGGGACAGGGGAAATACGAGCAGTACTTC.

V usage is TRBV19 and J usage is TRBJ1-4; TRBD1 matches 8 bases. Germline V gene data show CDR1 as LNHDA and CDR2 as SQIVND (reference sequence). The CDR3 runs 14 residues. The trim removed 6 bases at V and 7 bases at J, leaving 7 bases unmatched. CDR3 nucleotides: TGTGCCAGTAGCGTGGGACAGGTTGGTGAAAAACTGTTTTTT. Translated: CASSVGQVGEKLFF.

The chain employs TRBV28 and TRBJ1-1; tentative D call: TRBD1 (6 bases). The CDR3 runs 12 residues. V was shortened by 5 bases and J by 11 bases, with 15 bases between the two germline ends. CDR1 and CDR2 from the germline V gene are MDHEN and SYDVKM. CDR3 region: CASSREDRGAFF. The DNA of the CDR3 is TGTGCCAGCAGTCGAGAGGACAGAGGGGCTTTCTTT.

The chain employs TRBV9 and TRBJ2-3, with D possibly TRBD2 on 6 matching bases. V was clipped by 2 bases and J by 0 bases, with 13 bases between them. The CDR3 contains 16 residues. Looked up from germline, CDR1 is SGDLS and CDR2 is YYNGEE. CDR3 nucleotides: TGTGCCAGCAGCGTGAGTGGAGGGGTCAGCACAGATACGCAGTATTTT. Amino acids: CASSVSGGVSTDTQYF.

This clone has only one observation. This chain links TRBV19 with TRBJ2-7, with unresolved D. Looked up from germline, CDR1 is LNHDA and CDR2 is SQIVND (reference sequence). Trimming cost V 3 bases and J 2 bases, with 11 bases left between them. This CDR3 has 14 amino acids. The CDR3 nucleotides are TGTGCCAGTAGTATTTTCCCCGGTGCCTACGAGCAGTACTTC. This sequence encodes CASSIFPGAYEQYF.

The chain is built from TRBV3-1 (or the pseudogene TRBV3-2) and TRBJ1-1, with D perhaps matching TRBD1 (6 bases). Trimming took 4 bases from V and 6 from J, leaving 15 bases between them. CDR3 length: 14 amino acids. The V gene's germline CDR1 is LGHDT and CDR2 YNNKEL (reference sequence). The CDR3 sequence is CASSPRLGASEAFF. The CDR3 bases are TGTGCCAGCAGCCCCAGGTTGGGGGCCTCTGAAGCTTTCTTT.

Here the CDR3 DNA reads TGTGCCAGCAGCCAAGGTTTAGCTATAAATGAAAAACTGTTTTTT. Its translation: CASSQGLAINEKLFF. The chain has TRBV14 and TRBJ1-4, with D unresolved. There are 15 residues in the CDR3. The germline V gene has CDR1 SGHDN and CDR2 FVKESK. The V and J ends lost 1 base and 5 bases respectively, with 11 bases between them.

V is TRBV5-6 and J is TRBJ2-7; 8 bases are shared with TRBD2. Germline CDR1 is SGHDT and CDR2 is YYEEEE. The CDR3 is made up of 15 amino acids. J lost 2 bases, V lost 4 bases, and 8 bases had no gene match. The CDR3 DNA sequence: TGTGCCAGCAGCCTGGCCCCGGGAGGGACCTACGAGCAGTACTTC. It yields the protein CASSLAPGGTYEQYF.

The J gene is TRBJ2-7, the V gene TRBV10-3; 14 nucleotides align to TRBD2. The germline V gene encodes CDR1 ENHRY and CDR2 SYGVKD. This CDR3 is built from 16 residues. Germline trimming cut 3 bases from V and 4 bases from J; bases unmatched to any gene: 5. CDR3 DNA: TGTGCCATCAGTGACTCCGGGACTAGCGGGAGTTACGAGCAGTACTTC. Its protein product is CAISDSGTSGSYEQYF.

The V and J genes are TRBV3-1 (or the pseudogene TRBV3-2) and TRBJ2-1, with no clear D. The CDR3 has 12 residues. V dropped 2 bases and J dropped 9 bases, with 8 bases sitting between them. CDR1 and CDR2 (germline): LGHDT, YNNKEL (reference sequence). The CDR3 loop reads CASSQPFSEQFF. For the CDR3, the DNA is TGTGCCAGCAGCCAACCGTTCTCTGAGCAGTTCTTC.

The chain uses TRBV18 and TRBJ1-1, with TRBD1 identical over 7 bases. J was trimmed by 0 bases and V by 2 bases; bases with no gene match: 12. From germline, CDR1 is KGHSH and CDR2 LQKENI. The CDR3 length is 18 residues. For the CDR3, the DNA is TGTGCCAGCTCACCAACATACTCGGACAGGACCATGAACACTGAAGCTTTCTTT. It codes for CASSPTYSDRTMNTEAFF. Using reference TRBV18 and TRBJ1-1 for the parts outside the CDR3, the full variable domain is NAGVMQNPRHLVRRRGQEARLRCSPMKGHSHVYWYRQLPEEGLKFMVYLQKENIIDESGMPKERFSAEFPKEGPSILRIQQVVRGDSAAYFCASSPTYSDRTMNTEAFFGQGTRLTVV.